This TCR beta chain was profiled in a study of blood T cell repertoires in COVID-19. Study information: Sources were T cells, B-cell-depleted T cells, or PBMCs; the material itself was cDNA or gDNA.

Measured with immunoSEQ multiplex PCR; TCRdb has only the in-frame clones, and not every one. The sample lists 200,000 to 250,000 clones; around 90% were seen once. The CDR3 runs 15 residues. Trimming cost V 1 base and J 3 bases; bases outside gene matches: 2. Per the germline V gene, CDR1 is SGHAT and CDR2 is FQNNGV. Recruits, aged roughly 18 to 95 years, lived in 24 US areas. Cohort 3 donors were reported recovered after two negative PCRs, clearance, or symptom resolution. The origin of this receptor is a man aged 25-40 years who had recovered from COVID-19. Sequencing input: PBMCs or T cells enriched from blood (not recorded which). This rearrangement joins TRBV11-2 to TRBJ1-5, with TRBD1 identical over 8 bases. CDR3 residues: CASSLGQGYNQPQHF. The DNA of the CDR3 is TGTGCCAGCAGCTTAGGACAGGGGTACAATCAGCCCCAGCATTTT.